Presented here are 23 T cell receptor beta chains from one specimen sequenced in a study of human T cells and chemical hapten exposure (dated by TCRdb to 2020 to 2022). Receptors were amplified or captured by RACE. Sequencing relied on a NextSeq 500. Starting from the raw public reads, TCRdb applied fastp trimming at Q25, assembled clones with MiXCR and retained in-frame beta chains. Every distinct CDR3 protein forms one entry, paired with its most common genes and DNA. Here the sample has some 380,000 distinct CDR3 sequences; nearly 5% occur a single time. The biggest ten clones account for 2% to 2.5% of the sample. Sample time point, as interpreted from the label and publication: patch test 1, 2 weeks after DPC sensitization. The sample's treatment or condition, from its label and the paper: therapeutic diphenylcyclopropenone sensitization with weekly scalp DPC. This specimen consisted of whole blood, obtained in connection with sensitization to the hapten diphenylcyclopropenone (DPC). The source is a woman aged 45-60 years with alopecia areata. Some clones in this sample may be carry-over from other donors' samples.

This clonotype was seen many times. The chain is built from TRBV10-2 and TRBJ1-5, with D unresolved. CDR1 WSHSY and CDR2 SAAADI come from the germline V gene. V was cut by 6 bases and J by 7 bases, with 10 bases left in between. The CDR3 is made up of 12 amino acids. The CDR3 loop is CASSVDAQPQHF. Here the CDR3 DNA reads TGCGCCAGCAGCGTCGATGCGCAGCCCCAGCATTTT.

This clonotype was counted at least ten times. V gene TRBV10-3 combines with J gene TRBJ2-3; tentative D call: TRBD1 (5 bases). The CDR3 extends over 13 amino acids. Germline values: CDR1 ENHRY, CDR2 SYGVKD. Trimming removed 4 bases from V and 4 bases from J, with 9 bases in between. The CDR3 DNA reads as TGTGCCATCAGTGGACAGAGTGCAGATACGCAGTATTTT. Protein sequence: CAISGQSADTQYF.

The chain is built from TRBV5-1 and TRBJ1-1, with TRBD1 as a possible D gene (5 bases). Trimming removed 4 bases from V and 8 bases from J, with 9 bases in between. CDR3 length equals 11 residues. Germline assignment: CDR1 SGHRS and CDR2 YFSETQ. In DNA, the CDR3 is TGCGCCAGCAGCGGGGAGGGGGAAGCTTTCTTT. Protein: CASSGEGEAFF.

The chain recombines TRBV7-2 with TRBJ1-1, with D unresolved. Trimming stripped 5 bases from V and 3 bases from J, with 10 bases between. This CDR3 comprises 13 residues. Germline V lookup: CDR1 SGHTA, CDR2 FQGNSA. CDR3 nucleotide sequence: TGTGCCAGCAGCCCAGACATCCACACTGAAGCTTTCTTT. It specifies CASSPDIHTEAFF.

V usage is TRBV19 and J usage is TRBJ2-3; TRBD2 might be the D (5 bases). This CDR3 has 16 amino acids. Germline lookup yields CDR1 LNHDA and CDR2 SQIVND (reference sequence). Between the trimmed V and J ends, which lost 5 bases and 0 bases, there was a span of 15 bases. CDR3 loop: CASSGTTRTSTDTQYF. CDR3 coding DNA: TGTGCCAGTAGTGGAACAACGCGGACTAGCACAGATACGCAGTATTTT.

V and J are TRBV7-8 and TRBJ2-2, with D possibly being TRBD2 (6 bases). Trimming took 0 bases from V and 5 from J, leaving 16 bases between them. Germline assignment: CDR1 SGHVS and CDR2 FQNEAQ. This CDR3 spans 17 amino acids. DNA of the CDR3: TGTGCCAGCAGCTTAGCGCGTGGAGGGGAGGTGACCGGGGAGCTGTTTTTT. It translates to CASSLARGGEVTGELFF.

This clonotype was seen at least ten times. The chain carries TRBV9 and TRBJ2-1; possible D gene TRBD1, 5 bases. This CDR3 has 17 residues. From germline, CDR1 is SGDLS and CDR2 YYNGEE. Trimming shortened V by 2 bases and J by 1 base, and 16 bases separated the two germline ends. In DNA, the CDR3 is TGTGCCAGCAGCGTCGAGAAGGGGTTTACGTCCTACAATGAGCAGTTCTTC. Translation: CASSVEKGFTSYNEQFF.

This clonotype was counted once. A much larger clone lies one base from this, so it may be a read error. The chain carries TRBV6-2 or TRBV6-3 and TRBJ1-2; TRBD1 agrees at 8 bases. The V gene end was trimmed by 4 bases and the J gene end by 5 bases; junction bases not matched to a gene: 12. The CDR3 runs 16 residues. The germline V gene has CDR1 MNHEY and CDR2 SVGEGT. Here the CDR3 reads CASSCSAERQGYGYTF. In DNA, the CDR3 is TGTGCCAGCAGTTGCTCCGCCGAGAGACAGGGGTATGGCTACACCTTC.

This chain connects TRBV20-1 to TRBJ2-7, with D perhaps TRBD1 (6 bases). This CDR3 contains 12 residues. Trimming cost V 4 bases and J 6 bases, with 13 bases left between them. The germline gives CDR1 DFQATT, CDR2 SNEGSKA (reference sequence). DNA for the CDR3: TGCAGTGCTACCTACAGGGTGGGCGAGCAGTACTTC. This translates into CSATYRVGEQYF.

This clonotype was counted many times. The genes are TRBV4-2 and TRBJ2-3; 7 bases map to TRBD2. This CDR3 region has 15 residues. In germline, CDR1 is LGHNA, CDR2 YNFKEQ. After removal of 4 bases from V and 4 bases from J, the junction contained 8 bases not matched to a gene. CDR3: CASSPPGRGADTQYF. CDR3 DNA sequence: TGTGCCAGCAGCCCTCCGGGACGGGGGGCAGATACGCAGTATTTT.

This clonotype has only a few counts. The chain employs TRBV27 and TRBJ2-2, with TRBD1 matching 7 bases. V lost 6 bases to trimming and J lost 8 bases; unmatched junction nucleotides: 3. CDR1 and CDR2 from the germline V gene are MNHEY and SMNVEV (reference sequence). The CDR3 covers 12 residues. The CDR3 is CASSYRGGELFF. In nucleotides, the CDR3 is TGTGCCAGCAGCTACAGGGGAGGGGAGCTGTTTTTT.

CDR3 DNA sequence: TGTGCCAGCAGCCCCCCGATAGTAAACTATGGCTACACCTTC. As protein: CASSPPIVNYGYTF. The chain is built from TRBV4-2 and TRBJ1-2; no clear D. CDR1 and CDR2 from the germline V gene are LGHNA and YNFKEQ. The CDR3 runs 14 residues. The V end was cut by 4 bases, the J end by 2 bases, with 11 bases between.

CDR3 DNA: TGTGCCAGCAGCCAAGAAGGGGGCCCTGGCGCCGGGGAGCTGTTTTTT. It is translated as CASSQEGGPGAGELFF. V usage is TRBV4-2 and J usage is TRBJ2-2, with TRBD1 identical over 7 bases. V was clipped by 0 bases and J by 6 bases; unmatched bases: 7. The CDR3 consists of 16 residues. Germline V lookup: CDR1 LGHNA, CDR2 YNFKEQ.

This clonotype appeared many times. CDR3 nucleotide sequence: TGTGCCAGCAGTTCTTACGGGGCTTTAGCCAAAAACATTCAGTACTTC. This gives the protein CASSSYGALAKNIQYF. J is TRBJ2-4 and V is TRBV28; either TRBD1 or TRBD2 may supply D (5 bases each). Deletions cut 4 bases from V and 0 bases from J, with 13 bases between. CDR3 size: 16 residues. Germline V gene data show CDR1 as MDHEN and CDR2 as SYDVKM.

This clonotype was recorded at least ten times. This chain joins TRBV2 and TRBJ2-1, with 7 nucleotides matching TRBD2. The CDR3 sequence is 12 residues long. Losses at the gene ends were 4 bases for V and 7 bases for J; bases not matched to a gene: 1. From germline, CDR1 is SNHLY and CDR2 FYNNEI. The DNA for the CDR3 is TGTGCCAGCAGTGCGGGAGGAAATGAGCAGTTCTTC. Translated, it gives CASSAGGNEQFF.

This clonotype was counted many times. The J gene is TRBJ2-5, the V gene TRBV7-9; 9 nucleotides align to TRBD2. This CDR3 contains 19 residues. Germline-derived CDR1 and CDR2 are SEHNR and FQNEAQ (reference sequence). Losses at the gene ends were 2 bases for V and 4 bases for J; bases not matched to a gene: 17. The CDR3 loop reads CASSLPVEGFSGSPETQYF. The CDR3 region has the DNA TGTGCCAGCAGCTTACCGGTCGAAGGTTTTAGCGGGAGCCCAGAGACCCAGTACTTC. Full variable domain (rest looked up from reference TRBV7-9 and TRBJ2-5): DTGVSQNPRHKITKRGQNVTFRCDPISEHNRLYWYRQTLGQGPEFLTYFQNEAQLEKSRLLSDRFSAERPKGSFSTLEIQRTEQGDSAMYLCASSLPVEGFSGSPETQYFGPGTRLLVL.

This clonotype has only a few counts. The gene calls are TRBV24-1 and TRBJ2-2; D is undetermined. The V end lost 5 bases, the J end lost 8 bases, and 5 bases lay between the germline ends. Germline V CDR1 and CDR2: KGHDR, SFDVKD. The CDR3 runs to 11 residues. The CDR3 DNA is TGTGCCACCAGTGGGTCAGGGGAGCTGTTTTTT. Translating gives CATSGSGELFF.

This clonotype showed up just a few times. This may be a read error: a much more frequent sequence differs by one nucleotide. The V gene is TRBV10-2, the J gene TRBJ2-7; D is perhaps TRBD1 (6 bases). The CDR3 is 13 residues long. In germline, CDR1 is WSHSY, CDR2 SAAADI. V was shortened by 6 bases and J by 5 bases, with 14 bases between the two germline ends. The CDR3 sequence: CASSSGQTNEQYF. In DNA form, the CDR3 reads TGCGCCAGCAGCTCGGGACAAACCAACGAGCAGTACTTC.

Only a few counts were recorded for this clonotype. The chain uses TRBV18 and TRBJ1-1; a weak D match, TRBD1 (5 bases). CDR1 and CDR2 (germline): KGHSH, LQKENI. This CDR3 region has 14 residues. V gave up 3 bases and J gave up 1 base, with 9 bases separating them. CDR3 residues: CASSPLDKNTEAFF. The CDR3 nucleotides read TGTGCCAGCTCACCGCTGGACAAGAACACTGAAGCTTTCTTT. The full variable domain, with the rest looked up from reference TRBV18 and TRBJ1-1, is NAGVMQNPRHLVRRRGQEARLRCSPMKGHSHVYWYRQLPEEGLKFMVYLQKENIIDESGMPKERFSAEFPKEGPSILRIQQVVRGDSAAYFCASSPLDKNTEAFFGQGTRLTVV.

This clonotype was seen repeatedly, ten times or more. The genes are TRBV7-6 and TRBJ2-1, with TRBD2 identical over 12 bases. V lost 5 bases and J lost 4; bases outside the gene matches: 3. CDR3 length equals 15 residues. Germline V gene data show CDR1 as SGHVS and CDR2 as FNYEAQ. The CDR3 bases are TGTGCCAGCAGCCGGACTAGCGGGGATTACAATGAGCAGTTCTTC. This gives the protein CASSRTSGDYNEQFF.

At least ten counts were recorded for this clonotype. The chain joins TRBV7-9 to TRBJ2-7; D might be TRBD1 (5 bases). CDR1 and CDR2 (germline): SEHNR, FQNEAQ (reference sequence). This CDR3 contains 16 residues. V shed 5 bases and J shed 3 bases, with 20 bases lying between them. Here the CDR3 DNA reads TGTGCCAGCAGCACAGAGGCGGTCAGGGCAAGCTACGAGCAGTACTTC. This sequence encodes CASSTEAVRASYEQYF.

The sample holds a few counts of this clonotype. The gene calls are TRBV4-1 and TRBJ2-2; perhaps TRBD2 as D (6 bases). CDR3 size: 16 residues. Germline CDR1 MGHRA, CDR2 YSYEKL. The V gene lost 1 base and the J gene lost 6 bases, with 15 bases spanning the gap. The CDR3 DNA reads TGCGCCAGCAGCCAAGGTGGTGGGGGGTTAGCCGGGGAGCTGTTTTTT. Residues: CASSQGGGGLAGELFF.

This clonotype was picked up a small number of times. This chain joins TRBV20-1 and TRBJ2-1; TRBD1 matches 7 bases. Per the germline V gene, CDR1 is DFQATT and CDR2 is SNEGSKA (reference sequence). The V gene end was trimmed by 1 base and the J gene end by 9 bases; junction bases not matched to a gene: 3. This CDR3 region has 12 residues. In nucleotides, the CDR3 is TGCAGTGCTAGAGCCCCAGGGGGTGAGCAGTTCTTC. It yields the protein CSARAPGGEQFF.